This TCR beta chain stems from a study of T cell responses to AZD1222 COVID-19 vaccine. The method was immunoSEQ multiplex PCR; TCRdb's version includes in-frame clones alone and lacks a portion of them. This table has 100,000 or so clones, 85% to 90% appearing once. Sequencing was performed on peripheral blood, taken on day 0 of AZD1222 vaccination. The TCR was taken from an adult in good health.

The CDR3 sequence: CSARAYREQFF. DNA for the CDR3: TGCAGTGCTAGAGCCTACCGTGAGCAGTTCTTC. This rearrangement joins TRBV20-1 to TRBJ2-1; the D is unclear. CDR3 length: 11 amino acids. Germline V gene sequence: CDR1 DFQATT, CDR2 SNEGSKA (reference sequence). V lost 1 base to trimming and J lost 9 bases, with 7 bases between them.